This T cell receptor (beta chain) was observed in a study of blood T cell repertoires in COVID-19. Study information: The United States, Italy and Spain were the sources of the acute and convalescent COVID-19 samples.

CDR1 and CDR2 (germline): SGHTA, FQGNSA. The V and J ends lost 3 bases and 12 bases respectively, with 14 bases between them. The CDR3 length is 12 residues. Generated by immunoSEQ multiplex PCR, the TCRdb table keeps only in-frame clones and is missing some. There are roughly 150,000 clones in the sample; 87% occur only once, and less than 5% lies in the top ten. Participant-reported clinical history was the basis for cohort assignment. Up to 2 weeks before entering the study, exposed participants had met a COVID-19 case. The chain joins TRBV7-2 to TRBJ1-2; D may be TRBD1 (5 bases). The TCR comes from a woman aged 35 to 49 who had been exposed to COVID-19. Material for sequencing was PBMCs or T cells enriched from blood (not recorded which). The CDR3 coding sequence is TGTGCCAGCAGCTTGAGCCCTATAGGGGACACCTTC. It translates to CASSLSPIGDTF.